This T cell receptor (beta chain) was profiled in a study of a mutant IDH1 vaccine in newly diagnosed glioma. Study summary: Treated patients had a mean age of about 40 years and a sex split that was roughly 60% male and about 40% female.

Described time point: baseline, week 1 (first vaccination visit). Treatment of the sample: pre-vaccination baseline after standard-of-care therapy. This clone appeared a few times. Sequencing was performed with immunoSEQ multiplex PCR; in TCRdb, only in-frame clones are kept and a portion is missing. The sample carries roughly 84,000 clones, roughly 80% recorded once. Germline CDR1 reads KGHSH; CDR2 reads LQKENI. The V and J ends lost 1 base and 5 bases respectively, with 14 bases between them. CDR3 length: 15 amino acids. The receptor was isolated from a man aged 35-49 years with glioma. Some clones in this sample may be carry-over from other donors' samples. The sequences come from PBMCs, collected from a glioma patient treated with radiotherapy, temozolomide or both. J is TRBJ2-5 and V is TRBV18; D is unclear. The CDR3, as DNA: TGTGCCAGCTCACCACGGACCCAAACGAGGGAGACCCAGTACTTC. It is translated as CASSPRTQTRETQYF.